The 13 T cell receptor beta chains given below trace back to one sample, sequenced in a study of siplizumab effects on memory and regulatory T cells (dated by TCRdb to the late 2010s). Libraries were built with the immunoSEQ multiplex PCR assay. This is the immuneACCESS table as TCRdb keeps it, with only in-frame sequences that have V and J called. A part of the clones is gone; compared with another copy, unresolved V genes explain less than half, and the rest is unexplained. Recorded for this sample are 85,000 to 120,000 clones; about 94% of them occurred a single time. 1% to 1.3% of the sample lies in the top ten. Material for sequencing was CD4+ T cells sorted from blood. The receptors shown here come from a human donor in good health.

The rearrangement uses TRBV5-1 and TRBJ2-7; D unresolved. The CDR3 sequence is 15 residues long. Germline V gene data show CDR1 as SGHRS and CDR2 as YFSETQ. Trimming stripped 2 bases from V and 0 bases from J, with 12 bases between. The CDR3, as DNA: TGCGCCAGCAGCTTTAAAACAGAGCCCTCCTACGAGCAGTACTTC. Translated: CASSFKTEPSYEQYF.

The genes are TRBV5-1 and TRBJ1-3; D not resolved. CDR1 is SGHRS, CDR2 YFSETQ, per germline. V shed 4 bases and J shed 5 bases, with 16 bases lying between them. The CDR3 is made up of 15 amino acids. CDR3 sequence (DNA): TGCGCCAGCAGCAATCGAGAAGGACGCCGAAACACCATATATTTT. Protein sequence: CASSNREGRRNTIYF.

The CDR3 nucleotides read TGCGCCAGCAGCTTGGATCATGGCAGGAGCTACGAGCAGTACTTC. It translates to CASSLDHGRSYEQYF. The rearrangement links TRBV5-1 to TRBJ2-7; D gene unclear. The CDR3 extends over 15 amino acids. V was shortened by 0 bases and J by 3 bases, with 13 bases between the two germline ends. CDR1 and CDR2 from the germline V gene are SGHRS and YFSETQ.

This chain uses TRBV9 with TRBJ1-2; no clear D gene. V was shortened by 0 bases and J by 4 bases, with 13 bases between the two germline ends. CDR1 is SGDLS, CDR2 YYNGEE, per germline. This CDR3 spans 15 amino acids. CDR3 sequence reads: CASSVDPQESYGYTF. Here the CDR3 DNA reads TGTGCCAGCAGCGTAGACCCCCAGGAGTCCTATGGCTACACCTTC.

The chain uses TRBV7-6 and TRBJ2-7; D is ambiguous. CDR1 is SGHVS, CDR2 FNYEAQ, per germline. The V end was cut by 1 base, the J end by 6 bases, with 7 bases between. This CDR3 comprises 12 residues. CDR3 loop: CASSLVVSEQYF. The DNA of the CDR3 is TGTGCCAGCAGCTTAGTAGTCAGCGAGCAGTACTTC.

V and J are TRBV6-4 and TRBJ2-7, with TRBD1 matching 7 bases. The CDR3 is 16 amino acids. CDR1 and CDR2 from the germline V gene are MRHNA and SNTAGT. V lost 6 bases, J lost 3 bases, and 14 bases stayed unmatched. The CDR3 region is CASRLTGFCVFYEQYF. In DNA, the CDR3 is TGTGCCAGCAGGCTGACAGGGTTTTGTGTGTTCTACGAGCAGTACTTC.

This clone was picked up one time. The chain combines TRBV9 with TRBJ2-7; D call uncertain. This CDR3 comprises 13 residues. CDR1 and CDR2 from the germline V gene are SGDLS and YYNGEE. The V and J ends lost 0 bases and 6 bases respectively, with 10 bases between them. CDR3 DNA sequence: TGTGCCAGCAGCGTAGGCCTAGGTTTCGAGCAGTACTTC. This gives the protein CASSVGLGFEQYF.

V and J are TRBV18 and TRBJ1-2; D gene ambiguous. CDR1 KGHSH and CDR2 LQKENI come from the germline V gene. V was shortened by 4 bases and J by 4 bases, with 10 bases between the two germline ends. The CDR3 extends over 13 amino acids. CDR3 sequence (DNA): TGTGCCAGCTCACGTGCCACTTCCTATGGCTACACCTTC. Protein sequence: CASSRATSYGYTF.

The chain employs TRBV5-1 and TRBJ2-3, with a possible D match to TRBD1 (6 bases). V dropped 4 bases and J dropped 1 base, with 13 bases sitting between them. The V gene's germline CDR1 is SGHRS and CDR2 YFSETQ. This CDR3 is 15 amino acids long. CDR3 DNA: TGCGCCAGCAGCCCCCTAAAGGGGGGCACAGATACGCAGTATTTT. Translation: CASSPLKGGTDTQYF. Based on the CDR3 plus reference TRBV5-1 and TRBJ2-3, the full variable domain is KAGVTQTPRYLIKTRGQQVTLSCSPISGHRSVSWYQQTPGQGLQFLFEYFSETQRNKGNFPGRFSGRQFSNSRSEMNVSTLELGDSALYLCASSPLKGGTDTQYFGPGTRLTVL.

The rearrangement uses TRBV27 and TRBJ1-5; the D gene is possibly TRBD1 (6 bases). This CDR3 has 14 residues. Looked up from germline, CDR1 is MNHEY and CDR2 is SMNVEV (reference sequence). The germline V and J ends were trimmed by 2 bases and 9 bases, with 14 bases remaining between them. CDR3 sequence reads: CASSLEGVRGPQHF. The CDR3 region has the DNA TGTGCCAGCAGTTTAGAGGGGGTAAGGGGGCCCCAGCATTTT.

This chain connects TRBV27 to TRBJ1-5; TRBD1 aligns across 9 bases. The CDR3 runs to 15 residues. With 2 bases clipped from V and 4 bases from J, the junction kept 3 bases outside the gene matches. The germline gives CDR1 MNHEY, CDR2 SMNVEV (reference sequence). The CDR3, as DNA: TGTGCCAGCAGTTTAAACAGGGGGCTGAATCAGCCCCAGCATTTT. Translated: CASSLNRGLNQPQHF.

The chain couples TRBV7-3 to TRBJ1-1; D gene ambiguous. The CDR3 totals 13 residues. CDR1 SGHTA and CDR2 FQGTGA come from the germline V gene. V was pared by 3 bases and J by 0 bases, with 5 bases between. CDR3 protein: CASSLTLNTEAFF. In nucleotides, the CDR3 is TGTGCCAGCAGCTTGACATTGAACACTGAAGCTTTCTTT.

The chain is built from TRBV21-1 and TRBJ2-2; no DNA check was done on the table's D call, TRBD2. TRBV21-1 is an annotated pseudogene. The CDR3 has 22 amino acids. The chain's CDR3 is CASSKLGASIQAQFANTGELFF. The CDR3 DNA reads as TGTGCCAGCAGCAAACTGGGAGCTTCAATCCAGGCACAGTTCGCGAACACCGGGGAGCTGTTTTTT.